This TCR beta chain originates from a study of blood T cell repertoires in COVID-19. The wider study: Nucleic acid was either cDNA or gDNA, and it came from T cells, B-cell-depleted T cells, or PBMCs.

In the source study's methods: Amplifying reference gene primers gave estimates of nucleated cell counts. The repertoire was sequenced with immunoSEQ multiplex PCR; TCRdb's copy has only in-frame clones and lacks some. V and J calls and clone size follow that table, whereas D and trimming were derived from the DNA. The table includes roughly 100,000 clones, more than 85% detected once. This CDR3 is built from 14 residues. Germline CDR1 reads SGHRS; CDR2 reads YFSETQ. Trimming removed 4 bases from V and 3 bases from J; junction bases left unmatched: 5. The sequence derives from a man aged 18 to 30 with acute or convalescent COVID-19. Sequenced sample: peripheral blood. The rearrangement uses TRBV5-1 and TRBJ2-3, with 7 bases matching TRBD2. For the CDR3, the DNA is TGCGCCAGCAGCGGGAGGGGAGGGACAGATACGCAGTATTTT. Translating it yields CASSGRGGTDTQYF.